The 12 T cell receptor beta chains in this list originate from one sample, sequenced in a study of PD-L1 blockade in urothelial cancer. Clones were sequenced by immunoSEQ multiplex PCR, and TCRdb holds only the in-frame ones, with some missing. The repertoire holds roughly 43,000 clones, 81% seen once, with around 2.5% in the top ten. Source: PBMCs, taken around atezolizumab (anti-PD-L1) treatment. All receptors come from a man between 65 and 85 years old with urothelial cancer.

This chain joins TRBV30 and TRBJ2-7; TRBD1 aligns across 7 bases. CDR3 length: 15 residues. V was clipped by 3 bases and J by 2 bases; unmatched bases: 10. In germline, CDR1 is GTSNPN, CDR2 SVGIG (reference sequence). The CDR3 DNA reads TGTGCCTGGAGCGGGCGACAGGGCCTTACCTACGAGCAGTACTTC. It encodes CAWSGRQGLTYEQYF. Combining the CDR3 with reference TRBV30 and TRBJ2-7 gives the whole variable domain SQTIHQWPATLVQPVGSPLSLECTVEGTSNPNLYWYRQAAGRGLQLLFYSVGIGQISSEVPQNLSASRPQDRQFILSSKKLLLSDSGFYLCAWSGRQGLTYEQYFGPGTRLTVT.

V usage is TRBV6-1 and J usage is TRBJ1-5; D is possibly TRBD1 (6 bases). CDR1 is MNHNS, CDR2 SASEGT, per germline. V gave up 6 bases and J gave up 5 bases, with 17 bases separating them. The CDR3 extends over 15 amino acids. This CDR3 is CASRREGHADQPQHF. The CDR3 DNA reads TGTGCCAGCAGGAGGGAGGGACACGCCGATCAGCCCCAGCATTTT.

This clone was counted once. The chain couples TRBV5-1 to TRBJ1-1; D is undetermined. The CDR3 loop spans 16 amino acids. Germline values: CDR1 SGHRS, CDR2 YFSETQ. V was clipped by 1 base and J by 2 bases, with 15 bases between them. CDR3 nucleotides: TGCGCCAGCAGCTTGTTCCCGAAAGTACTTAACACTGAAGCTTTCTTT. It encodes CASSLFPKVLNTEAFF.

This clone occurred once. V and J are TRBV29-1 and TRBJ1-2; D is ambiguous. V gave up 5 bases and J gave up 4 bases, with 5 bases separating them. CDR3 length equals 10 residues. From germline, CDR1 is SQVTM and CDR2 ANQGSEA. The CDR3, as DNA: TGCAGCGTTTCAGGCTATGGCTACACCTTC. Its protein is CSVSGYGYTF.

This clone appeared once. The gene calls are TRBV29-1 and TRBJ1-2, with TRBD1 matching over 7 bases. Germline values: CDR1 SQVTM, CDR2 ANQGSEA. This CDR3 is built from 11 residues. V gave up 8 bases and J gave up 8 bases; unmatched junction bases: 8. CDR3 protein: CSIKTGRGYTF. CDR3 in DNA: TGCAGCATTAAGACAGGGCGCGGCTACACCTTC.

This clone was counted only a few times. This chain joins TRBV27 and TRBJ2-1, with TRBD2 matching over 9 bases. CDR3 length equals 18 residues. CDR1 is MNHEY and CDR2 is SMNVEV in the germline V gene (reference sequence). The V segment lost 4 bases and the J segment 0 bases; nucleotides outside the gene matches: 10. CDR3 bases: TGTGCCAGCAGTTCTTTAGCGGGAGACACGAGCTCCTACAATGAGCAGTTCTTC. This codes for CASSSLAGDTSSYNEQFF.

The chain recombines TRBV7-9 with TRBJ2-3; perhaps TRBD1 as D (6 bases). Germline V lookup: CDR1 SEHNR, CDR2 FQNEAQ (reference sequence). Trimming pared 3 bases from V and 2 bases from J, leaving 18 bases between. The CDR3 is 17 residues long. CDR3 region: CASSFFLGTFSTDTQYF. CDR3 nucleotides: TGTGCCAGCAGCTTCTTTCTCGGGACATTTTCCACAGATACGCAGTATTTT.

This clone has only one observation. The gene calls are TRBV11-1 and TRBJ1-1; unclear D gene. Germline assignment: CDR1 SGHAT and CDR2 FQDESV (reference sequence). V was trimmed by 1 base and J by 5 bases, leaving 8 bases between them. CDR3 length: 13 amino acids. CDR3: CASSLERWTEAFF. The CDR3 DNA is TGTGCCAGCAGCTTAGAGCGGTGGACTGAAGCTTTCTTT.

The CDR3 spells CASRGRGNTEAFF. In DNA, the CDR3 is TGTGCCAGCAGGGGCAGGGGTAACACTGAAGCTTTCTTT. The J gene is TRBJ1-1, the V gene TRBV7-9; maybe TRBD1 (6 bases). The CDR3 loop spans 13 amino acids. The germline CDR1 and CDR2 sequences are SEHNR and FQNEAQ (reference sequence). Trimming removed 6 bases from V and 2 bases from J, with 10 bases in between.

This chain links TRBV4-1 with TRBJ2-7; 7 nucleotides match TRBD1. The CDR3 loop spans 14 amino acids. Germline CDR1 MGHRA, CDR2 YSYEKL. J gave up 3 bases and V 1 base, and 3 bases lay outside the gene matches. The CDR3 loop is CASSQGGTDYEQYF. In DNA, the CDR3 is TGCGCCAGCAGCCAAGGAGGGACAGACTACGAGCAGTACTTC.

The chain is built from TRBV5-1 and TRBJ2-3; 7 nucleotides agree with TRBD1. J lost 6 bases, V lost 4 bases, and 11 bases had no gene match. The CDR3 sequence is 15 residues long. CDR1 is SGHRS and CDR2 is YFSETQ in the germline V gene. As DNA, the CDR3 is TGCGCCAGCAGCGTGGGACAGAGCTTCTGGGATACGCAGTATTTT. Encoded protein: CASSVGQSFWDTQYF.

This chain links TRBV18 with TRBJ1-4; D perhaps matches TRBD1 (6 bases). The germline CDR1 and CDR2 sequences are KGHSH and LQKENI. Trimming removed 3 bases from V and 4 bases from J, with 6 bases in between. CDR3 size: 13 residues. CDR3 amino acids: CASSPDSNEKLFF. The DNA for the CDR3 is TGTGCCAGCTCACCGGACAGTAATGAAAAACTGTTTTTT. Full variable domain (rest looked up from reference TRBV18 and TRBJ1-4): NAGVMQNPRHLVRRRGQEARLRCSPMKGHSHVYWYRQLPEEGLKFMVYLQKENIIDESGMPKERFSAEFPKEGPSILRIQQVVRGDSAAYFCASSPDSNEKLFFGSGTQLSVL.